The rows below give T cell receptor beta chains drawn from one sample of a study of cytomegalovirus exposure and HLA in healthy donors. Here immunoSEQ multiplex PCR was the method, and the copy in TCRdb shows in-frame clones only, minus some. The table includes about 160,000 clones, about 77% detected once. The sequenced sample consisted of PBMCs. Receptors originate from a middle-aged woman in good health and CMV-seropositive. Each CDR3 is given with its conserved first and last residue. The D gene is left open where the match is weak. Size values are once, few and many counts, or a class for expanded clones, and some rows have none.

v_call: TRBV28; d_call: NA; j_call: TRBJ1-2; clone_size: once; cdr3_aa: CASSFSGGGQVFGYTF; cdr3_nt: TGTGCCAGCAGTTTCTCGGGCGGGGGGCAGGTATTTGGCTACACCTTC
v_call: TRBV10-2; d_call: TRBD1; j_call: TRBJ2-7; clone_size: once; cdr3_aa: CASSRRLQGASYEQYF; cdr3_nt: TGCGCCAGCAGCAGAAGGCTGCAGGGGGCCTCCTACGAGCAGTACTTC
v_call: TRBV5-1; d_call: TRBD1; j_call: TRBJ2-3; clone_size: once; cdr3_aa: CASSLVTGGTTSTDTQYF; cdr3_nt: TGCGCCAGCAGCTTGGTTACAGGGGGGACCACTAGCACAGATACGCAGTATTTT
v_call: TRBV7-8; d_call: TRBD2; j_call: TRBJ2-1; clone_size: NA; cdr3_aa: CASSGRALSYNEQFF; cdr3_nt: TGTGCCAGTAGCGGGAGGGCTCTCTCCTACAATGAGCAGTTCTTC
v_call: TRBV10-1; d_call: TRBD1; j_call: TRBJ2-5; clone_size: NA; cdr3_aa: CASSPATTGMETQYF; cdr3_nt: TGCGCCAGCAGCCCCGCTACGACAGGGATGGAGACCCAGTACTTC
v_call: TRBV27; d_call: TRBD1; j_call: TRBJ1-5; clone_size: NA; cdr3_aa: CASSSWGQVNQPQHF; cdr3_nt: TGTGCCAGCAGTTCGTGGGGACAGGTCAATCAGCCCCAGCATTTT
v_call: TRBV5-1; d_call: NA; j_call: TRBJ1-2; clone_size: NA; cdr3_aa: CASSSGQYYGYTF; cdr3_nt: TGCGCCAGCAGCTCTGGACAATACTATGGCTACACCTTC
v_call: TRBV4-3; d_call: NA; j_call: TRBJ2-7; clone_size: NA; cdr3_aa: CASSQDRAGYEQYF; cdr3_nt: TGCGCCAGCAGCCAAGATAGGGCGGGTTACGAGCAGTACTTC
v_call: TRBV4-3; d_call: NA; j_call: TRBJ2-7; clone_size: few; cdr3_aa: CASSQDWGRGNEQYF; cdr3_nt: TGCGCCAGCAGCCAAGATTGGGGGCGCGGTAACGAGCAGTACTTC
v_call: TRBV2; d_call: TRBD1; j_call: TRBJ2-7; clone_size: NA; cdr3_aa: CASTRQGLDEQYF; cdr3_nt: TGTGCCAGCACCAGACAGGGGTTGGACGAGCAGTACTTC
v_call: TRBV7-9; d_call: TRBD2; j_call: TRBJ2-3; clone_size: NA; cdr3_aa: CASSSSLAGAGTDTQYF; cdr3_nt: TGTGCCAGCAGCTCCAGCTTAGCGGGAGCAGGGACAGATACGCAGTATTTT
v_call: TRBV7-2; d_call: TRBD2; j_call: TRBJ2-4; clone_size: NA; cdr3_aa: CASSLSGAFPNIQYF; cdr3_nt: TGTGCCAGCAGCTTAAGCGGGGCTTTCCCCAACATTCAGTACTTC
v_call: TRBV10-3; d_call: NA; j_call: TRBJ1-6; clone_size: NA; cdr3_aa: CAISESVAAPLHF; cdr3_nt: TGTGCCATCAGTGAGTCGGTGGCAGCACCCCTCCACTTT
v_call: TRBV18; d_call: TRBD2; j_call: TRBJ2-1; clone_size: few; cdr3_aa: CASYAGLAIGNEQFF; cdr3_nt: TGTGCCAGCTACGCGGGACTAGCGATAGGCAATGAGCAGTTCTTC
v_call: TRBV5-1; d_call: TRBD1; j_call: TRBJ1-1; clone_size: NA; cdr3_aa: CASSQGVMSNTEAFF; cdr3_nt: TGCGCCAGCAGCCAGGGGGTGATGTCGAACACTGAAGCTTTCTTT
v_call: TRBV5-1; d_call: TRBD1; j_call: TRBJ2-6; clone_size: NA; cdr3_aa: CASSWRPGQSSGANVLTF; cdr3_nt: TGCGCCAGCAGCTGGCGACCGGGACAGAGCTCTGGGGCCAACGTCCTGACTTTC
v_call: TRBV30; d_call: NA; j_call: TRBJ1-1; clone_size: NA; cdr3_aa: CAWLSGGPTEAFF; cdr3_nt: TGTGCCTGGTTATCCGGAGGGCCGACTGAAGCTTTCTTT
v_call: TRBV7-2; d_call: NA; j_call: TRBJ1-6; clone_size: NA; cdr3_aa: CASSFTQGGFSPLHF; cdr3_nt: TGTGCCAGCAGCTTTACTCAAGGCGGCTTTTCACCCCTCCACTTT
v_call: TRBV19; d_call: TRBD2; j_call: TRBJ2-1; clone_size: NA; cdr3_aa: CASSTGGYEQFF; cdr3_nt: TGTGCCAGTTCCACGGGGGGATATGAGCAGTTCTTC
v_call: TRBV6-5; d_call: TRBD2; j_call: TRBJ2-3; clone_size: once; cdr3_aa: CASSERGGDTQYF; cdr3_nt: TGTGCCAGCAGCGAGCGGGGGGGAGATACGCAGTATTTT
v_call: TRBV6-5; d_call: NA; j_call: TRBJ2-5; clone_size: NA; cdr3_aa: CASSYSGTLGGETQYF; cdr3_nt: TGTGCCAGCAGTTACTCCGGAACTTTAGGAGGAGAGACCCAGTACTTC
v_call: TRBV6-6; d_call: TRBD1; j_call: TRBJ1-1; clone_size: NA; cdr3_aa: CASSLGAQGARTEAFF; cdr3_nt: TGTGCCAGCAGTCTAGGGGCACAGGGGGCGAGGACTGAAGCTTTCTTT
v_call: TRBV18; d_call: NA; j_call: TRBJ1-1; clone_size: NA; cdr3_aa: CASSRSQGNTEAFF; cdr3_nt: TGTGCCAGCTCACGATCACAGGGGAACACTGAAGCTTTCTTT
v_call: TRBV6-5; d_call: NA; j_call: TRBJ2-3; clone_size: NA; cdr3_aa: CASLAPSTDTQYF; cdr3_nt: TGTGCCAGCCTAGCGCCTAGCACAGATACGCAGTATTTT
v_call: TRBV6-5; d_call: NA; j_call: TRBJ2-1; clone_size: few; cdr3_aa: CASSSVGSHNEQFF; cdr3_nt: TGTGCCAGCAGTTCCGTCGGGTCTCACAATGAGCAGTTCTTC
v_call: TRBV15; d_call: TRBD2; j_call: TRBJ2-6; clone_size: NA; cdr3_aa: CAVRGSGANVLTF; cdr3_nt: TGTGCCGTGCGGGGGTCTGGGGCCAACGTCCTGACTTTC
v_call: TRBV19; d_call: TRBD2; j_call: TRBJ2-1; clone_size: NA; cdr3_aa: CASSEAGGEQFF; cdr3_nt: TGTGCCAGCAGTGAGGCGGGAGGTGAGCAGTTCTTC
v_call: TRBV6-6; d_call: TRBD2; j_call: TRBJ2-3; clone_size: NA; cdr3_aa: CASSSGGSTDTQYF; cdr3_nt: TGTGCCAGCAGCAGCGGGGGAAGCACAGATACGCAGTATTTT